Presented here are 21 T cell receptor beta chains from one specimen sequenced in a study of T cell responses to AZD1222 COVID-19 vaccine. Data came from immunoSEQ multiplex PCR; TCRdb stores just in-frame clones and leaves some out. The data hold some 110,000 clones, with just over 85% observed a single time. The source was peripheral blood, collected 28 days after the second AZD1222 dose. All receptors come from an adult who received the AZD1222 COVID-19 vaccine.

The chain uses TRBV19 and TRBJ1-5, with 8 bases matching TRBD1. With 6 bases clipped from V and 2 bases from J, the junction kept 6 bases outside the gene matches. Germline V gene data show CDR1 as LNHDA and CDR2 as SQIVND (reference sequence). The CDR3 spans 15 residues. The CDR3 bases are TGTGCCAGTAGACCCCAGGGGGCTGGCAATCAGCCCCAGCATTTT. As protein: CASRPQGAGNQPQHF.

The chain uses TRBV12-3 or TRBV12-4 and TRBJ1-5; D possibly corresponds to TRBD1 (5 bases). The CDR3 is made up of 12 amino acids. Trimming shortened V by 3 bases and J by 7 bases, and 7 bases separated the two germline ends. The CDR3 sequence is CASSLGEQPQHF. CDR3 DNA sequence: TGTGCCAGCAGTTTGGGGGAACAGCCCCAGCATTTT.

The rearrangement links TRBV14 to TRBJ2-7; TRBD1 might be the D (6 bases). Germline V gene data show CDR1 as SGHDN and CDR2 as FVKESK. V was clipped by 4 bases and J by 2 bases, with 15 bases between them. The CDR3 is made up of 15 amino acids. CDR3 sequence reads: CASSPIYRETYEQYF. CDR3 DNA sequence: TGTGCCAGCAGCCCCATCTACAGGGAAACCTACGAGCAGTACTTC.

The chain combines TRBV7-6 with TRBJ2-3; TRBD2 agrees at 10 bases. CDR1 SGHVS and CDR2 FNYEAQ come from the germline V gene. The CDR3 is 15 amino acids. V shed 5 bases, J shed 3 bases, and the junction held 5 bases outside the gene matches. CDR3: CASSPAGGPTDTQYF. The CDR3 DNA reads TGTGCCAGCAGCCCAGCGGGGGGGCCAACAGATACGCAGTATTTT.

The J gene is TRBJ2-5, the V gene TRBV3-1 (or the pseudogene TRBV3-2), with D hard to call. This CDR3 spans 19 amino acids. Germline V lookup: CDR1 LGHDT, CDR2 YNNKEL (reference sequence). Trimming removed 0 bases from V and 3 bases from J, with 23 bases in between. In DNA, the CDR3 is TGTGCCAGCAGCCAAGACGCCATTGTAGACGGACGAACAAAAGAGACCCAGTACTTC. Amino acid sequence: CASSQDAIVDGRTKETQYF.

The rearrangement uses TRBV24-1 and TRBJ2-5; 8 bases map to TRBD1. Germline V gives CDR1 KGHDR, CDR2 SFDVKD. V shed 3 bases and J 5 bases; nucleotides not matched to a gene: 7. The CDR3 spans 15 residues. CDR3 residues: CATSDPQGAGETQYF. DNA for the CDR3: TGTGCCACCAGTGATCCTCAGGGGGCCGGGGAGACCCAGTACTTC.

V is TRBV28 and J is TRBJ1-4, with D tentatively TRBD1 (5 bases). V gave up 6 bases and J gave up 6 bases, with 14 bases separating them. The CDR3 contains 14 residues. Germline V gene data show CDR1 as MDHEN and CDR2 as SYDVKM. CDR3 sequence: CASRGHGMHEKLFF. The CDR3 bases are TGTGCCAGCAGAGGACACGGAATGCATGAAAAACTGTTTTTT.

V gene TRBV7-2 combines with J gene TRBJ1-5; possibly TRBD1 for D (6 bases). The CDR3 consists of 15 residues. V lost 4 bases and J 8 bases, leaving 18 bases between the germline ends. CDR1 is SGHTA, CDR2 FQGNSA, per germline. Here the CDR3 DNA reads TGTGCCAGCAGCTCGACTGGGGGCTCGGCCGAGCCCCAGCATTTT. As protein: CASSSTGGSAEPQHF.

The chain joins TRBV4-3 to TRBJ1-4; D is ambiguous. Trimming cost V 3 bases and J 14 bases, with 10 bases left between them. The CDR3 extends over 11 amino acids. CDR1 and CDR2 (germline): LGHNA, YSLEER. DNA for the CDR3: TGCGCCAGCAGCCAGGATGGTAGGCTGTTTTTT. Translating gives CASSQDGRLFF.

This clone occurred once. V is TRBV19 and J is TRBJ1-5; 10 bases align to TRBD1. The CDR3 sequence is 16 residues long. Germline CDR1 is LNHDA and CDR2 is SQIVND (reference sequence). With V trimmed by 4 bases and J by 7 bases, 10 bases remained unmatched. The CDR3: CASSTVGQGHRQPQHF. The CDR3 DNA reads as TGTGCCAGTAGTACGGTGGGACAGGGGCATAGACAGCCCCAGCATTTT. The full variable domain, completed using reference TRBV19 and TRBJ1-5, is DGGITQSPKYLFRKEGQNVTLSCEQNLNHDAMYWYRQDPGQGLRLIYYSQIVNDFQKGDIAEGYSVSREKKESFPLTVTSAQKNPTAFYLCASSTVGQGHRQPQHFGDGTRLSIL.

V is TRBV11-2 and J is TRBJ1-3; no firm D call. V was pared by 1 base and J by 4 bases, with 2 bases between. The CDR3 is 12 residues long. Germline CDR1 and CDR2: SGHAT and FQNNGV. The CDR3 nucleotides are TGTGCCAGCAGCTTAGGGGGAAACACCATATATTTT. It encodes CASSLGGNTIYF.

The V gene is TRBV6-5, the J gene TRBJ1-6; weak D call: TRBD1 (5 bases). CDR3 length: 14 amino acids. CDR1 is MNHEY and CDR2 is SVGAGI in the germline V gene. Trimming took 6 bases from V and 10 from J, leaving 16 bases between them. The CDR3 here is CASSTDGAGSPLHF. Here the CDR3 DNA reads TGTGCCAGCAGCACCGACGGGGCGGGCTCACCCCTCCACTTT.

The CDR3 here is CASSQGLWVFQPQHF. As DNA, the CDR3 is TGTGCCAGCAGCCAAGGGTTGTGGGTGTTTCAGCCCCAGCATTTT. The chain has TRBV3-1 (or the pseudogene TRBV3-2) and TRBJ1-5, with unresolved D. Germline values: CDR1 LGHDT, CDR2 YNNKEL (reference sequence). The CDR3 extends over 15 amino acids. Between the trimmed V and J ends, which lost 1 base and 6 bases, there was a span of 13 bases.

The gene calls are TRBV29-1 and TRBJ2-7; D might be TRBD2 (6 bases). Germline V gene sequence: CDR1 SQVTM, CDR2 ANQGSEA. V lost 3 bases, J lost 2 bases, and 17 bases lay in between. The CDR3 has 15 residues. As DNA, the CDR3 is TGCAGCGTTGACGGAACTGGGCGGGACCCCTACGAGCAGTACTTC. Translating gives CSVDGTGRDPYEQYF.

The genes are TRBV4-3 and TRBJ1-5; D gene uncertain. The CDR3 runs to 13 residues. Trimming shortened V by 0 bases and J by 4 bases, and 4 bases separated the two germline ends. Germline V gives CDR1 LGHNA, CDR2 YSLEER. In DNA form, the CDR3 reads TGCGCCAGCAGCCAAGATCGGAATCAGCCCCAGCATTTT. This codes for CASSQDRNQPQHF.

Here the CDR3 reads CASSLAGTSGFYEQYF. For the CDR3, the DNA is TGTGCCAGCAGCTTGGCCGGGACTAGCGGTTTCTACGAGCAGTACTTC. J is TRBJ2-7 and V is TRBV5-6; 11 positions agree with TRBD2. The CDR3 runs 16 residues. Germline CDR1 SGHDT, CDR2 YYEEEE. The V segment lost 0 bases and the J segment 3 bases; nucleotides outside the gene matches: 5.

The genes are TRBV28 and TRBJ1-5, with D tentatively TRBD1 (6 bases). Germline loops: CDR1 MDHEN, CDR2 SYDVKM. Deletions cut 6 bases from V and 8 bases from J, with 20 bases between. The CDR3 has 15 residues. The CDR3 loop is CASSFEGNRAKPQHF. The CDR3 bases are TGTGCCAGCAGCTTTGAGGGTAACAGGGCAAAGCCCCAGCATTTT.

The rearrangement joins TRBV19 to TRBJ2-7; perhaps TRBD1 as D (6 bases). V shed 3 bases and J shed 5 bases, with 11 bases lying between them. The CDR3 spans 13 residues. The germline V gene has CDR1 LNHDA and CDR2 SQIVND (reference sequence). CDR3 residues: CASSIAGVDEQYF. As DNA, the CDR3 is TGTGCCAGTAGTATTGCAGGGGTGGACGAGCAGTACTTC.

The chain recombines TRBV5-4 with TRBJ1-6; TRBD1 might be the D (5 bases). The V gene's germline CDR1 is SGHNT and CDR2 YYREEE (reference sequence). The CDR3 sequence is 16 residues long. Between the trimmed V and J ends, which lost 0 bases and 6 bases, there was a span of 13 bases. CDR3 coding DNA: TGTGCCAGCAGCTTGGATATGGGACTGGTTAATTCACCCCTCCACTTT. This translates into CASSLDMGLVNSPLHF.

This chain links TRBV19 with TRBJ2-1, with TRBD2 matching 10 bases. The length of the CDR3 is 15 residues. The trim removed 4 bases at V and 4 bases at J, leaving 4 bases unmatched. CDR1 and CDR2 from the germline V gene are LNHDA and SQIVND (reference sequence). As DNA, the CDR3 is TGTGCCAGTAGTACTCTAGCGGGGGTATACAATGAGCAGTTCTTC. Encoded protein: CASSTLAGVYNEQFF.

V usage is TRBV6-5 and J usage is TRBJ2-7, with 9 bases matching TRBD1. The germline CDR1 and CDR2 sequences are MNHEY and SVGAGI. V trimming: 6 bases; J trimming: 3 bases; junction bases outside the gene matches: 9. The CDR3 has 15 amino acids. The CDR3 loop is CASRESGTGIYEQYF. The CDR3, as DNA: TGTGCCAGCAGGGAGTCCGGGACAGGGATCTACGAGCAGTACTTC.